Following are 8 T cell receptor beta chains from one sample sequenced in a study of response to subunit inactivated influenza vaccine. TCRdb re-analysed the RT-PCR reads in MiXCR, keeping a single row per CDR3 protein. In the table there are about 580,000 distinct CDR3 sequences, roughly 15% of which are singletons. The source material was PBMCs from blood, sampled less than 13 days after vaccination. These receptors came from a man aged 45-60 years who received an inactivated influenza vaccine.

The chain employs TRBV20-1 and TRBJ2-7; D is unresolved. The CDR3 covers 15 residues. Per the germline V gene, CDR1 is DFQATT and CDR2 is SNEGSKA (reference sequence). V lost 6 bases and J lost 2, with 20 bases in between. DNA of the CDR3: TGCAGTGCGAAGGCCCCATCTCAGGCCGCCTACGAGCAGTACTTC. Protein product: CSAKAPSQAAYEQYF.

About this clonotype: The CDR3 ends on some other residue instead of the conserved phenylalanine or tryptophan, so this is likely a read error. The chain is built from TRBV5-1 and TRBJ2-1; 9 bases are a match to TRBD1. The CDR3 is 15 amino acids. The germline gives CDR1 SGHRS, CDR2 YFSETQ. V lost 4 bases and J lost 7; bases outside the gene matches: 9. The CDR3 sequence: CASSDRDRALNEQFS. The CDR3 coding sequence is TGCGCCAGCAGCGACCGGGACAGGGCCCTGAATGAGCAGTTCTCC.

This clonotype was observed a few times. The rearrangement joins TRBV9 to TRBJ1-5; D ambiguous. CDR1 is SGDLS and CDR2 is YYNGEE in the germline V gene. Trimming pared 0 bases from V and 1 base from J, leaving 5 bases between. The CDR3 covers 14 residues. This CDR3 is CASSVGRSNQPQHF. CDR3 sequence (DNA): TGTGCCAGCAGCGTAGGTAGGAGCAATCAGCCCCAGCATTTT.

This sequence joins TRBV9 and TRBJ2-3; D gene ambiguous. The CDR3 covers 14 residues. V was pared by 4 bases and J by 0 bases, with 9 bases between. The V gene's germline CDR1 is SGDLS and CDR2 YYNGEE. The CDR3 DNA reads TGTGCCAGCAGCATCGGGCAAAGCACAGATACGCAGTATTTT. This sequence encodes CASSIGQSTDTQYF.

The chain employs TRBV6-1 and TRBJ1-2; D not resolved. The germline gives CDR1 MNHNS, CDR2 SASEGT. The V end lost 0 bases, the J end lost 0 bases, and 8 bases lay between the germline ends. The CDR3 has 15 residues. CDR3 in DNA: TGTGCCAGCAGTGAAGCGACGGTTACTAACTATGGCTACACCTTC. Its translation: CASSEATVTNYGYTF.

In this sample, this clonotype turned up a few times. This chain uses TRBV7-9 with TRBJ2-1; TRBD2 aligns across 16 bases. Trimming at V came to 6 bases and at J to 7 bases, leaving 3 bases not matched to a gene. This CDR3 has 15 residues. CDR1 is SEHNR and CDR2 is FQNEAQ in the germline V gene (reference sequence). The CDR3 DNA reads as TGTGCCAGCAGGTCGGGACTAGCGGGAGGGAATGAGCAGTTCTTC. This encodes CASRSGLAGGNEQFF.

J is TRBJ2-3 and V is TRBV9, with D perhaps TRBD2 (5 bases). CDR3 length: 15 amino acids. Germline CDR1 and CDR2: SGDLS and YYNGEE. Trimming removed 0 bases at V and 2 bases at J, with 10 bases between. Here the CDR3 reads CASSVGVGNTDTQYF. In DNA, the CDR3 is TGTGCCAGCAGCGTAGGGGTCGGGAACACAGATACGCAGTATTTT.

The chain links TRBV12-3 or TRBV12-4 to TRBJ1-1; a weak D match, TRBD1 (6 bases). This CDR3 region has 13 residues. Trimming stripped 6 bases from V and 5 bases from J, with 13 bases between. Here the CDR3 reads CASSGQTGTEAFF. The CDR3 DNA is TGTGCCAGCAGCGGACAGACCGGGACTGAAGCTTTCTTT.